This passage covers 16 T cell receptor beta chains from one sample sequenced in a study of beta chain features in type 1 diabetes. Reverse transcription of all isolated RNA meant that expressed TCRB transcripts were sequenced. Profiling relied on immunoSEQ multiplex PCR, and the TCRdb table lists in-frame clones only, not all of them. The data hold around 240,000 clones, with 68% observed a single time. Sequencing used naive CD4+ T cells from blood. The receptor set was obtained from a man under 40 in good health.

The sample holds one count of this clone. CDR3: CASRGTGKTGELFF. The CDR3 region has the DNA TGTGCCAGCAGAGGGACAGGAAAGACCGGGGAGCTGTTTTTT. The rearrangement uses TRBV27 and TRBJ2-2, with 8 positions matching TRBD1. CDR3 length: 14 amino acids. Trimming cost V 6 bases and J 5 bases; bases outside gene matches: 5. CDR1 and CDR2 (germline): MNHEY, SMNVEV (reference sequence).

The genes are TRBV19 and TRBJ2-1; TRBD2 aligns across 8 bases. Trimming cost V 5 bases and J 8 bases; bases outside gene matches: 11. Per germline, CDR1 LNHDA and CDR2 SQIVND (reference sequence). This CDR3 spans 15 amino acids. CDR3 nucleotide sequence: TGTGCCAGTAGTTCCCCGGGACTAGGGGAGGATGAGCAGTTCTTC. It encodes CASSSPGLGEDEQFF.

The chain has TRBV9 and TRBJ2-1; TRBD2 aligns across 8 bases. Germline CDR1 reads SGDLS; CDR2 reads YYNGEE. V gave up 3 bases and J gave up 7 bases; unmatched junction bases: 6. This CDR3 region has 14 residues. This CDR3 is CASSEGLVSNEQFF. CDR3 coding DNA: TGTGCCAGCAGCGAGGGACTAGTTAGTAATGAGCAGTTCTTC.

The chain joins TRBV27 to TRBJ2-7; TRBD1 or TRBD2 may be the D gene (5 bases each). The CDR3 contains 14 residues. Trimming stripped 4 bases from V and 3 bases from J, with 13 bases between. The germline V gene encodes CDR1 MNHEY and CDR2 SMNVEV (reference sequence). CDR3: CASSSRDADYEQYF. In DNA, the CDR3 is TGTGCCAGCAGTTCCCGGGACGCTGACTACGAGCAGTACTTC.

In DNA, the CDR3 is TGTGCCAGCTCACCACCGGGTAGAGAGACCCAGTACTTC. Residues: CASSPPGRETQYF. J is TRBJ2-5 and V is TRBV18, with D unclear. V was pared by 0 bases and J by 4 bases, with 6 bases between. Germline-derived CDR1 and CDR2 are KGHSH and LQKENI. The CDR3 consists of 13 residues.

The genes are TRBV12-5 and TRBJ2-3; 10 bases map to TRBD2. This CDR3 spans 15 amino acids. The trim removed 6 bases at V and 3 bases at J, leaving 6 bases unmatched. The germline V gene encodes CDR1 LGHNT and CDR2 FRNRAP. In nucleotides, the CDR3 is TGTGCTAGTGGCCTTGGACTAGCGGATACAGATACGCAGTATTTT. Protein: CASGLGLADTDTQYF.

This clone was seen only a few times. J is TRBJ2-5 and V is TRBV29-1; 7 nucleotides agree with TRBD2. Germline V gene data show CDR1 as SQVTM and CDR2 as ANQGSEA. V shed 0 bases and J 5 bases; nucleotides not matched to a gene: 9. CDR3 length equals 15 residues. The CDR3 region has the DNA TGCAGCGTTGAAGAATGGCGGGAGCTGATGGAGACCCAGTACTTC. It translates to CSVEEWRELMETQYF.

This sequence joins TRBV10-3 and TRBJ2-7; D gene uncertain. Germline V gene lookup returns CDR1 ENHRY and CDR2 SYGVKD. The CDR3 sequence is 14 residues long. Between the trimmed V and J ends, which lost 3 bases and 2 bases, there was a span of 11 bases. CDR3 sequence (DNA): TGTGCCATCAGTGAACTTAGGGAAACCTACGAGCAGTACTTC. The encoded protein is CAISELRETYEQYF.

This clone has just a few counts. The chain is built from TRBV21-1 and TRBJ1-2. TRBV21-1 is termed a pseudogene. CDR3 length: 14 residues. CDR3 sequence: CARPSQAVVYGYTF. The CDR3 DNA sequence: TGTGCCAGACCGAGTCAGGCGGTAGTCTATGGCTACACCTTC.

The chain couples TRBV4-3 to TRBJ2-1; 9 positions agree with TRBD2. This CDR3 has 15 amino acids. V gave up 1 base and J gave up 5 bases; unmatched junction bases: 3. CDR1 and CDR2 (germline): LGHNA, YSLEER. In DNA form, the CDR3 reads TGCGCCAGCAGCCAAGGTTCTAGCGGGAACAATGAGCAGTTCTTC. Its protein is CASSQGSSGNNEQFF.

This chain links TRBV29-1 with TRBJ2-2; D unclear. The V end lost 6 bases, the J end lost 6 bases, and 20 bases lay between the germline ends. CDR3 length: 15 amino acids. From germline, CDR1 is SQVTM and CDR2 ANQGSEA. DNA for the CDR3: TGCAGCGTCCGTTTCAGGACGAATAGTCCCGGGGAGCTGTTTTTT. The encoded protein is CSVRFRTNSPGELFF.

This clone turned up a few times. The rearrangement joins TRBV30 to TRBJ1-1, with D possibly being TRBD1 (5 bases). This CDR3 has 12 amino acids. The germline V gene encodes CDR1 GTSNPN and CDR2 SVGIG (reference sequence). Between the trimmed V and J ends, which lost 8 bases and 1 base, there was a span of 11 bases. The CDR3 region has the DNA TGTGCCCGGACAAGGACGAACACTGAAGCTTTCTTT. Translated, it gives CARTRTNTEAFF.

The J gene is TRBJ2-2, the V gene TRBV30, with D possibly matching TRBD2 (6 bases). Between the trimmed V and J ends, which lost 5 bases and 4 bases, there was a span of 11 bases. Germline V lookup: CDR1 GTSNPN, CDR2 SVGIG (reference sequence). This CDR3 region has 13 residues. The CDR3 region is CAWLSGGTGELFF. DNA of the CDR3: TGTGCCTGGCTCTCCGGGGGCACCGGGGAGCTGTTTTTT.

This clone has more than one count but fewer than ten. V is TRBV20-1 and J is TRBJ2-1; D not certain. Trimming took off 7 bases at V and 5 bases at J, with 9 bases between the two ends. Germline V gives CDR1 DFQATT, CDR2 SNEGSKA (reference sequence). This CDR3 is 11 amino acids long. CDR3 bases: TGCAGTGTTATATCGAACAATGAGCAGTTCTTC. Translated: CSVISNNEQFF.

This clone was observed a few times. Distinct nucleotide sequences in the sample also encode this CDR3. The V gene is TRBV29-1, the J gene TRBJ2-1, with D hard to call. With 4 bases removed from V and 10 bases from J, the gap between germline ends came to 5 bases. This CDR3 contains 9 residues. Germline-derived CDR1 and CDR2 are SQVTM and ANQGSEA. The CDR3 DNA sequence: TGCAGCGTTGGGGGAGAGCAGTTCTTC. It specifies CSVGGEQFF.

The rearrangement uses TRBV29-1 and TRBJ2-3; D remains unclear. With 4 bases removed from V and 4 bases from J, the gap between germline ends came to 15 bases. The CDR3 consists of 14 residues. CDR1 and CDR2 (germline): SQVTM, ANQGSEA. CDR3: CSVVGRAVADTQYF. The CDR3 nucleotides read TGCAGCGTTGTAGGTCGAGCCGTGGCAGATACGCAGTATTTT.